This TCR beta chain was sequenced during a study of cytomegalovirus exposure and HLA in healthy donors. The V gene's germline CDR1 is GTSNPN and CDR2 SVGIG (reference sequence). The CDR3 is 12 amino acids. V was pared by 3 bases and J by 11 bases, with 17 bases between. The study ran its PCR with 60 Vbeta and 13 Jbeta primers. In the study's own analysis: About 10 million shared chains were among approximately 80 million unique TCR beta chains counted in a later analysis. Some clones are missing from TCRdb's copy, which holds only in-frame ones; the method was immunoSEQ multiplex PCR. Clone size and V and J calls were adopted from that table, with D and trimming inferred from the DNA. The sample contains about 250,000 clones, about nine tenths of which appear only once.

The sample taken for sequencing was PBMCs. The clonotype comes from a girl aged 2 to 10 in good health and CMV-seronegative. This chain joins TRBV30 and TRBJ2-7, with a weak D call TRBD1 (6 bases). Here the CDR3 reads CAWRPGPEGEYF. CDR3 DNA: TGTGCCTGGAGACCTGGGCCCGAGGGGGAGTACTTC.